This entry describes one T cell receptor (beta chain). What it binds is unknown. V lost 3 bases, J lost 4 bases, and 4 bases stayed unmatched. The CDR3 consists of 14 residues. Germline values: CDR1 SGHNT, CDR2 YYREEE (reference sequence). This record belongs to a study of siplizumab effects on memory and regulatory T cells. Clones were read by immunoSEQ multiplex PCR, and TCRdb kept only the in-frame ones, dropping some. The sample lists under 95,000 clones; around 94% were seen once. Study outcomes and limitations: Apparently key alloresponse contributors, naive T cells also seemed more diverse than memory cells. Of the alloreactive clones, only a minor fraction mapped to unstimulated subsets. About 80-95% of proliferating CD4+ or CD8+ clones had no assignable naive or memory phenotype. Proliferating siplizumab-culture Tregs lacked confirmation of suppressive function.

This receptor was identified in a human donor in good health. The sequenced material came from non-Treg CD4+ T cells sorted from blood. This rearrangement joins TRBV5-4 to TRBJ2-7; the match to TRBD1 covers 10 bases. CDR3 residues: CASSSDRGPYEQYF. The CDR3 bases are TGTGCCAGCAGCTCCGACAGGGGGCCATACGAGCAGTACTTC. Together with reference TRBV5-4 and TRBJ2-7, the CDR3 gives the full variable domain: ETGVTQSPTHLIKTRGQQVTLRCSSQSGHNTVSWYQQALGQGPQFIFQYYREEENGRGNFPPRFSGLQFPNYSSELNVNALELDDSALYLCASSSDRGPYEQYFGPGTRLTVT.